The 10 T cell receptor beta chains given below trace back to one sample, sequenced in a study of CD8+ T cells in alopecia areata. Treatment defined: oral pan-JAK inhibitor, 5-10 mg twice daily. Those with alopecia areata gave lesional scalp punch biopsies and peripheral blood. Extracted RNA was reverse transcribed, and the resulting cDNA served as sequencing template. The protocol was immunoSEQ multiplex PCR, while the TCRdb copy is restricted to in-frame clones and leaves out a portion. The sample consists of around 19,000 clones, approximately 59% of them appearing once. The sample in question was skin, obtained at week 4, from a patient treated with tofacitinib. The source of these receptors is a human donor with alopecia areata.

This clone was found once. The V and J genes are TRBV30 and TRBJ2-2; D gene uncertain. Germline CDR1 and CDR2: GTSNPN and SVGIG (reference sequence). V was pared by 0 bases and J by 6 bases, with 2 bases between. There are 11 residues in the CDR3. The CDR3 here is CAWSVPGELFF. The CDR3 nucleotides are TGTGCCTGGAGTGTACCCGGGGAGCTGTTTTTT.

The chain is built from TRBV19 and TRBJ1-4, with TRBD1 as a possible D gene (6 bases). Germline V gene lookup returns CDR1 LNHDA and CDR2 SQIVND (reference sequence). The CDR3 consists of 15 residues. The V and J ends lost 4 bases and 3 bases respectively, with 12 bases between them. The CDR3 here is CASSSTGRANEKLFF. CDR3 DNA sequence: TGTGCCAGTAGTAGTACAGGGCGAGCTAATGAAAAACTGTTTTTT.

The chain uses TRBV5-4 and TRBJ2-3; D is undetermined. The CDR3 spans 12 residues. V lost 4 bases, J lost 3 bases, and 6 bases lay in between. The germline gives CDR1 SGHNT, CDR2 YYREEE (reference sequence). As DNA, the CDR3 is TGTGCCAGCAGCCGAAGGACAGATACGCAGTATTTT. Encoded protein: CASSRRTDTQYF.

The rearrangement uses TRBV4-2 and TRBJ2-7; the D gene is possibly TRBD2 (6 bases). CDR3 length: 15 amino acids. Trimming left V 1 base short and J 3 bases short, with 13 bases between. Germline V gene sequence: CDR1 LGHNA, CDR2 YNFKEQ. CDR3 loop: CASSQVGDSYYEQYF. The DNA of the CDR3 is TGTGCCAGCAGCCAAGTCGGGGACTCATACTACGAGCAGTACTTC.

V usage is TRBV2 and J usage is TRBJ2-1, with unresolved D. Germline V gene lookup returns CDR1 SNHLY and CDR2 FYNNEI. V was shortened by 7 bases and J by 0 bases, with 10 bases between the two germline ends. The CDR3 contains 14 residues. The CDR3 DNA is TGTGCCAGCAATTCGCAGTTCTCCTACAATGAGCAGTTCTTC. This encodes CASNSQFSYNEQFF.

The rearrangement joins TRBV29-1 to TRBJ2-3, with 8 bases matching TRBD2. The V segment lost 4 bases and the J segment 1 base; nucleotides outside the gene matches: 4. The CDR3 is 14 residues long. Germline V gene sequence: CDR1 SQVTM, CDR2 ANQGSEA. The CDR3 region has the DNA TGCAGCGTTGGCGGGGGGAGGGGCACAGATACGCAGTATTTT. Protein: CSVGGGRGTDTQYF.

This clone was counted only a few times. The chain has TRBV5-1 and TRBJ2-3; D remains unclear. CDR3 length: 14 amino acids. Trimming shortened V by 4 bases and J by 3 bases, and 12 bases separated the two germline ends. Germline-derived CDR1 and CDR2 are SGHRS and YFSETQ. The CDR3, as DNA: TGCGCCAGCAGCCCCCATACCGAGACAGATACGCAGTATTTT. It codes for CASSPHTETDTQYF.

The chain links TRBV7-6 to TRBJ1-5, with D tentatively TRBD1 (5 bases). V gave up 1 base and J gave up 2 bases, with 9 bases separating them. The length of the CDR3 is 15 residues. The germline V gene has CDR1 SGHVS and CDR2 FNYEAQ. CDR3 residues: CASSLGVGGNQPQHF. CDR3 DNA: TGTGCCAGCAGCTTAGGGGTGGGGGGCAATCAGCCCCAGCATTTT.

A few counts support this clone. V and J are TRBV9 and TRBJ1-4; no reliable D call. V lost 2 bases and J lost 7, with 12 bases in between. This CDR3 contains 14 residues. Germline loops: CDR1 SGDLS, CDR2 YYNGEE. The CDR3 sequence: CASSVDTFAEKLFF. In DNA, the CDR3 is TGTGCCAGCAGCGTCGACACCTTCGCTGAAAAACTGTTTTTT.

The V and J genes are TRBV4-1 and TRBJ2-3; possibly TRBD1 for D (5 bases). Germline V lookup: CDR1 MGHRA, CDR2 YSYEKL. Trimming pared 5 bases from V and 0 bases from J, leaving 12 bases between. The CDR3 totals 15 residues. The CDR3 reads CASSGWGSSTDTQYF. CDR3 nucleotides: TGCGCCAGCAGCGGTTGGGGCTCCAGCACAGATACGCAGTATTTT.